The rows below give T cell receptor beta chains drawn from one sample of a study of blood T cell repertoires in COVID-19. Sequencing was performed with immunoSEQ multiplex PCR; in TCRdb, only in-frame clones are kept and a portion is missing. This table holds some 200,000 clones, approximately 90% found once. Sequencing input: peripheral blood. Every receptor here comes from a woman between 18 and 29 years old who had recovered from COVID-19. CDR3s include the opening cysteine and the closing phenylalanine or tryptophan. The D gene is left open where the match is weak. Size is omitted from some rows. Given values are once, few, many or a class for expanded clones.

>TRBJ2-5|.|TRBV28|.
TGTGCCAGCAGTTTCGACCTGGCGGTTCGAAAGACCCAGTACTTC
CASSFDLAVRKTQYF
>TRBJ2-1|.|TRBV29-1|TRBD1
TGCAGCGTTGAACCACAACAGGGGGTGAAAGGCAATGAGCAGTTCTTC
CSVEPQQGVKGNEQFF
>TRBJ2-4|.|TRBV14|TRBD2
TGTGCCAGCAGCCAAGGGACTAGCGGGAGTTATGGCATTCAGTACTTC
CASSQGTSGSYGIQYF
>TRBJ2-1|few|TRBV4-2|TRBD1
TGTGCCAGCAGCCAAGAAGGACAGGGTCACAATGAGCAGTTCTTC
CASSQEGQGHNEQFF
>TRBJ1-3|.|TRBV9|TRBD1
TGTGCCAGCAGCGTTATGGACAGGACGACGAACACCATATATTTT
CASSVMDRTTNTIYF
>TRBJ1-1|.|TRBV5-6|.
TGTGCCAGCAGCTATTACAGGGTTCGGACTGAAGCTTTCTTT
CASSYYRVRTEAFF
>TRBJ2-7|.|TRBV7-2|.
TGTGCCAGCAGCTTAGTCGTTGGGAGAGAGCAGTACTTC
CASSLVVGREQYF
>TRBJ2-7|.|TRBV6-2/TRBV6-3|.
TGTGCCAGCAGTCTGGACAGCACCTACGAGCAGTACTTC
CASSLDSTYEQYF
>TRBJ1-5|.|TRBV18|TRBD1
TGTGCCAGCTCGCGACAGGGCAGGAGCGATCAGCCCCAGCATTTT
CASSRQGRSDQPQHF
>TRBJ2-5|.|TRBV6-5|.
TGTGCCAGCGGGTCCGGGGGGACCCAGTACTTC
CASGSGGTQYF
>TRBJ2-3|.|TRBV3-1/TRBV3-2|.
TGTGCCAGCAGCCTCTCGGGACTTTTCACAGATACGCAGTATTTT
CASSLSGLFTDTQYF
>TRBJ1-5|.|TRBV7-8|TRBD1
TGTGCCAGCAGCTTAGCCGCAGGGGGGATAAATCAGCCCCAGCATTTT
CASSLAAGGINQPQHF
>TRBJ2-1|few|TRBV12-3/TRBV12-4|TRBD2
TGTGCCACCGGGACTAGCCTCTACAATGAGCAGTTCTTC
CATGTSLYNEQFF
>TRBJ2-2|.|TRBV5-4|TRBD2
TGTGCCAGCAGCTTTGGGGGGGTTTCACCTTCGAACACCGGGGAGCTGTTTTTT
CASSFGGVSPSNTGELFF
>TRBJ2-1|.|TRBV11-2|.
TGTGCCAGCAGCCTGTCTAACAATGAGCAGTTCTTC
CASSLSNNEQFF
>TRBJ2-7|.|TRBV5-4|.
TGTGCCAGCAGCTTGGGACCAGGGGAGTATCGCGAGCAGTACTTC
CASSLGPGEYREQYF
>TRBJ2-5|.|TRBV2|TRBD2
TGTGCCAGCAGTGAGGGTAGCGGGAGGTTTATTCAAGAGACCCAGTACTTC
CASSEGSGRFIQETQYF
>TRBJ1-1|.|TRBV5-1|.
TGCGCCAGCAGCTTAGGGGGGGCGCTCGGTGAAGCTTTCTTT
CASSLGGALGEAFF
>TRBJ1-5|.|TRBV3-1/TRBV3-2|TRBD1
TGTGCCAGCAGCCAGAACCCACAGGGGGATCAGCCCCAGCATTTT
CASSQNPQGDQPQHF